The next 19 T cell receptor beta chains were all read from a single sample in a study of T cells in Graves' hyperthyroidism and ophthalmopathy. TCR beta CDR3 regions were amplified from RNA transcripts. TCR CDR3 underwent first-round RT-PCR with the HTBI primer set. MiXCR was run by TCRdb on the multiplex PCR reads, yielding one entry per CDR3 protein. The sample lists roughly 640,000 distinct CDR3 sequences; approximately 15% were seen once. The sample was blood. Receptors originate from a woman aged 40 to 49 with Graves' ophthalmopathy.

This clonotype was counted ten times or more. The rearrangement joins TRBV28 to TRBJ2-3; D possibly matches TRBD1 or TRBD2 (5 bases each). CDR1 and CDR2 from the germline V gene are MDHEN and SYDVKM. The CDR3 has 12 amino acids. Trimming pared 6 bases from V and 9 bases from J, leaving 13 bases between. CDR3 bases: TGTGCCAGCAGGTCTCTAGGGGACACGCAGTATTTT. It specifies CASRSLGDTQYF.

This clonotype was seen many times. J is TRBJ2-1 and V is TRBV12-3 or TRBV12-4, with 7 nucleotides matching TRBD2. The CDR3 is made up of 16 amino acids. V was clipped by 2 bases and J by 4 bases; unmatched bases: 8. The CDR3 is CASSLQTGGGYNEQFF. CDR3 sequence (DNA): TGTGCCAGCAGTTTACAGACGGGAGGAGGGTACAATGAGCAGTTCTTC.

The chain is built from TRBV20-1 and TRBJ2-5, with 11 bases lining up with TRBD2. Looked up from germline, CDR1 is DFQATT and CDR2 is SNEGSKA (reference sequence). The CDR3 consists of 17 residues. V lost 0 bases, J lost 5 bases, and 11 bases stayed unmatched. The CDR3 nucleotides are TGCAGTGCTAGAGATCGGGGACTAGCGGCGTCTCGGGAGACCCAGTACTTC. Protein: CSARDRGLAASRETQYF.

CDR3 bases: TGTGCCAGCAGCTCGGACAGGGTCACCGGGGAGCTGTTTTTT. Protein: CASSSDRVTGELFF. The gene calls are TRBV11-2 and TRBJ2-2; TRBD1 aligns across 8 bases. The ends lost 4 bases at V and 4 bases at J; junction bases unmatched: 2. Germline CDR1 SGHAT, CDR2 FQNNGV. CDR3 length: 14 residues.

Ten or more counts support this clonotype. The chain joins TRBV3-1 to TRBJ2-7, with 8 bases identical to TRBD2. From germline, CDR1 is LGHDT and CDR2 YNNKEL (reference sequence). The CDR3 sequence is 16 residues long. Unmatched junction bases numbered 10, after V lost 4 bases and J lost 2 bases. CDR3 in amino acids: CASSPWASGPTYEQYF. The CDR3, as DNA: TGTGCCAGCAGCCCCTGGGCTAGCGGGCCAACCTACGAGCAGTACTTC.

J is TRBJ2-2 and V is TRBV7-8; 12 bases fit TRBD2. This CDR3 contains 19 residues. V shed 5 bases, J shed 1 base, and the junction held 11 bases outside the gene matches. Germline loops: CDR1 SGHVS, CDR2 FQNEAQ. The CDR3 spells CASSPHSGLAGRNTGELFF. CDR3 sequence (DNA): TGTGCCAGCAGCCCACATTCGGGACTAGCGGGCCGGAACACCGGGGAGCTGTTTTTT.

This clonotype was recorded a few times. The rearrangement joins TRBV5-1 to TRBJ1-6; 7 bases are shared with TRBD1. V gave up 0 bases and J gave up 7 bases; unmatched junction bases: 7. CDR3 length equals 16 residues. CDR1 is SGHRS and CDR2 is YFSETQ in the germline V gene. CDR3 in amino acids: CASSLEPGQKNSPLHF. The CDR3 nucleotides read TGCGCCAGCAGCTTGGAGCCGGGACAGAAGAATTCACCCCTCCACTTT.

The sample holds one count of this clonotype. This chain joins TRBV5-6 and TRBJ2-2, with D maybe TRBD1 (6 bases). Germline V lookup: CDR1 SGHDT, CDR2 YYEEEE. V was trimmed by 3 bases and J by 3 bases, leaving 9 bases between them. This CDR3 has 14 residues. The CDR3 sequence is CASSSGTHTGELFF. The CDR3 nucleotides are TGTGCCAGCAGCTCCGGGACACACACCGGGGAGCTGTTTTTT.

J is TRBJ2-2 and V is TRBV7-6, with D possibly being TRBD2 (5 bases). CDR3 length equals 15 residues. Per germline, CDR1 SGHVS and CDR2 FNYEAQ. The germline V and J ends were trimmed by 0 bases and 6 bases, with 11 bases remaining between them. The CDR3 region has the DNA TGTGCCAGCAGCTTAGCGAGTCCCGGGGCCGGGGAGCTGTTTTTT. Protein: CASSLASPGAGELFF.

This clonotype was found a few times. The gene calls are TRBV27 and TRBJ2-5; no clear D gene. The ends were cut back, 3 bases at V and 0 bases at J, with 14 bases in the middle. The CDR3 runs 16 residues. CDR1 and CDR2 (germline): MNHEY, SMNVEV (reference sequence). CDR3 amino acids: CASSFQTLPYQETQYF. CDR3 coding DNA: TGTGCCAGCAGTTTTCAGACTCTTCCGTACCAAGAGACCCAGTACTTC.

The chain links TRBV25-1 to TRBJ2-7, with a possible D match to TRBD2 (5 bases). Germline CDR1 reads MGHDK; CDR2 reads SYGVNS. This CDR3 contains 15 residues. V shed 2 bases and J shed 0 bases, with 11 bases lying between them. CDR3 coding DNA: TGTGCCAGCAGTGAACCGGGATTTGGCTCCTACGAGCAGTACTTC. Translating gives CASSEPGFGSYEQYF.

The V call is TRBV12-3 or TRBV12-4, the J call TRBJ2-7, with 10 bases fitting TRBD2. The V segment lost 6 bases and the J segment 3 bases; nucleotides outside the gene matches: 2. The CDR3 consists of 13 residues. The CDR3 DNA follows: TGTGCCAGCAGGGCTAGCGGGAGCTACGAGCAGTACTTC. Protein product: CASRASGSYEQYF.

This clonotype was found a few times. The chain joins TRBV30 to TRBJ1-6; D not resolved. Deletions cut 0 bases from V and 0 bases from J, with 24 bases between. The CDR3 has 21 amino acids. CDR1 and CDR2 from the germline V gene are GTSNPN and SVGIG (reference sequence). For the CDR3, the DNA is TGTGCCTGGAGTGTACTCAGGATCCTCGGGAGAGAAAGCTCCTATAATTCACCCCTCCACTTT. Its protein is CAWSVLRILGRESSYNSPLHF.

As for this clonotype: This may be a read error: a much more frequent sequence differs by one nucleotide. The chain combines TRBV20-1 with TRBJ1-2; 8 nucleotides match TRBD1. Germline V CDR1 and CDR2: DFQATT, SNEGSKA (reference sequence). This CDR3 has 13 amino acids. The CDR3 coding sequence is TGCGGTGCTAGCGTCAGGGGGCAGGGGGGCTACACCTTC. Encoded protein: CGASVRGQGGYTF.

This clonotype has only a few counts. V is TRBV12-3 or TRBV12-4 and J is TRBJ1-4; D gene uncertain. The germline V and J ends were trimmed by 5 bases and 0 bases, with 4 bases remaining between them. The CDR3 spans 13 residues. DNA of the CDR3: TGTGCCAGCAGTAAATCAACTAATGAAAAACTGTTTTTT. It specifies CASSKSTNEKLFF.

The J gene is TRBJ2-1, the V gene TRBV6-1; TRBD2 matches 9 bases. This CDR3 contains 16 residues. The junction had 9 bases not matched to a gene; V was cut back by 6 bases and J by 3 bases. CDR1 is MNHNS and CDR2 is SASEGT in the germline V gene. The DNA for the CDR3 is TGTGCCAGCAGCGTCGGACTAGCGAGCGTCTACAATGAGCAGTTCTTC. Its translation is CASSVGLASVYNEQFF.

The V call is TRBV7-9, the J call TRBJ2-7, with D hard to call. The CDR3 loop spans 16 amino acids. Germline V gene lookup returns CDR1 SEHNR and CDR2 FQNEAQ (reference sequence). Trimming took 5 bases from V and 0 from J, leaving 17 bases between them. CDR3 in DNA: TGTGCCAGCAGCCAAGATCGTCGCAGTAACTCCTACGAGCAGTACTTC. Encoded protein: CASSQDRRSNSYEQYF.

This clonotype was counted ten times or more. V usage is TRBV5-1 and J usage is TRBJ2-7; a weak D match, TRBD1 (5 bases). With 4 bases removed from V and 4 bases from J, the gap between germline ends came to 12 bases. The CDR3 covers 13 residues. Germline CDR1 reads SGHRS; CDR2 reads YFSETQ. DNA for the CDR3: TGCGCCAGCAGCATACCTCAGGGTTACGAGCAGTACTTC. It encodes CASSIPQGYEQYF.

The rearrangement links TRBV9 to TRBJ2-2; unclear D gene. V lost 4 bases to trimming and J lost 4 bases, with 8 bases between them. Germline V gene lookup returns CDR1 SGDLS and CDR2 YYNGEE. CDR3 size: 13 residues. CDR3 nucleotide sequence: TGTGCCAGCAGCCCCCAGGCCACCGGGGAGCTGTTTTTT. Its translation: CASSPQATGELFF.